Only a few counts were recorded for the clone carrying this T cell receptor (beta chain). The data are from a study of blood T cells in healthy people across ages. The CDR3 covers 16 residues. In germline, CDR1 is MNHEY, CDR2 SVGEGT. J gave up 4 bases and V 6 bases, and 9 bases lay outside the gene matches. Then a second PCR, running about 6 to 11 cycles, was carried out with a sample-barcoded 5' primer and a J-beta primer mix. A single record per CDR3 protein comes from TCRdb applying MiXCR to the 5' RACE reads. Of around 1,100,000 distinct CDR3 sequences detected, 35% to 40% appear once; the ten largest clones hold about an eighth.

J is TRBJ2-1 and V is TRBV6-2 or TRBV6-3; 10 nucleotides line up with TRBD2. Source material: blood. The source of this sequence is a man between 18 and 35 years old in good health. The CDR3 reads CASRTSLAGAYNEQFF. CDR3 nucleotides: TGTGCCAGCAGGACCTCCCTAGCGGGGGCGTACAATGAGCAGTTCTTC.